The sequence of this T cell receptor (beta chain) was determined in a study of T-cell memory formation after mild COVID-19. As regards this clonotype: Antigen specificity is unknown.

5'RACE primed at constant segments yielded TCR alpha and TCR beta cDNA libraries bearing sample barcodes and UMIs. TCRdb re-called the 5' RACE reads through MiXCR, storing one row per CDR3 protein. The sample contains 50,000 to 75,000 distinct CDR3 sequences, roughly 10% of which appear only once. Broader study findings: Contracting clones localized mainly to CM and EM when CD4+ and mainly to EMRA when CD8+.

The sample consisted of PBMCs or a T cell subset sorted from them (not recorded which). The source of this sequence is a man younger than 30 who had mild COVID-19 (a few samples of this study predate the infection). Cell type and time point are not known.

The CDR3 sequence is CASSFGDYETQYF. In nucleotides, the CDR3 is TGTGCCAGCAGCTTCGGGGACTACGAGACCCAGTACTTC. The genes are TRBV7-2 and TRBJ2-5; 7 bases align to TRBD2. CDR1 SGHTA and CDR2 FQGNSA come from the germline V gene. The CDR3 is 13 amino acids. Trimming took 3 bases from V and 5 from J; bases not matched to a gene: 3.